This T cell receptor (beta chain) was retrieved from a study of vaccination effects on CD4 cells after COVID-19. Study context: It was a median of 72 days after the second dose that post-vaccine samples were obtained. Broader study findings: In vaccinees who were healthy, merely 1 out of 255 vaccine-induced clones cross-reacted with common cold coronaviruses.

Germline V gene lookup returns CDR1 SGHVS and CDR2 FQNEAQ. CDR3 length: 17 residues. V was cut by 1 base and J by 0 bases, with 13 bases left in between. As concerns this clone: What it recognizes is unknown.

Profiling relied on immunoSEQ multiplex PCR, and the TCRdb table lists in-frame clones only, not all of them. The data hold tens of thousands of clones, with around two thirds observed a single time. ViraFEST assay sequencing came after antigen-specific CD4+ T cells were expanded with viral peptide pools. It was after approximately 10 days of culture that CD4+ T cells were isolated. Either the mRNA-1273 or the BNT162b2 vaccine was given to participants as two doses. Vaccine recipients, nucleocapsid antibody negative, had no prior SARS-CoV-2 infection. This clonotype was obtained from a human donor who received a COVID-19 vaccine. Sequenced material: CD4+ T cells from PBMCs cultured with HCoV-229E spike peptides, taken after COVID-19 vaccination. The chain employs TRBV7-8 and TRBJ1-5; D remains ambiguous. The CDR3 loop is CASSLGFYIYSNQPQHF. In DNA form, the CDR3 reads TGTGCCAGCAGCTTAGGATTTTACATTTATAGCAATCAGCCCCAGCATTTT.